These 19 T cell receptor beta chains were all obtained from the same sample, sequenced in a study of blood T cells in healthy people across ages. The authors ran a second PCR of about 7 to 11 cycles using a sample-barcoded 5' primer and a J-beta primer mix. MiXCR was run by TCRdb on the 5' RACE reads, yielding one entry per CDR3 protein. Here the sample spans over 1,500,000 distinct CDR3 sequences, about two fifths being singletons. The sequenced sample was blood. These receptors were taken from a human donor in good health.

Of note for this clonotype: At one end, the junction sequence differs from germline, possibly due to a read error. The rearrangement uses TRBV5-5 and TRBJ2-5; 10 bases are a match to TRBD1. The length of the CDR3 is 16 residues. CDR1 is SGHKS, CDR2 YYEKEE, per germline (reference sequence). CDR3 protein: CAGSPRQGAPPETQYF. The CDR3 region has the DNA TGTGCCGGCAGCCCCAGACAGGGGGCTCCCCCAGAGACCCAGTACTTC.

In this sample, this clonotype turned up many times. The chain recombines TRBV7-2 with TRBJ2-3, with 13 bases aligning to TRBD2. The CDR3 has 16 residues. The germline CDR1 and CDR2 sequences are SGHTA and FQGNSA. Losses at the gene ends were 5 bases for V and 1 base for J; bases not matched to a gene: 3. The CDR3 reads CASSQGLAGGTDTQYF. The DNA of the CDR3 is TGTGCCAGCAGCCAAGGACTAGCGGGGGGCACAGATACGCAGTATTTT.

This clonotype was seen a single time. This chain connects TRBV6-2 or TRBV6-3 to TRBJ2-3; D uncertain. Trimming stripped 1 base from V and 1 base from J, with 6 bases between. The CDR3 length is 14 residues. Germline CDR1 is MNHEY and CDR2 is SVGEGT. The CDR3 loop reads CASSYWLRTDTQYF. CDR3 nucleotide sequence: TGTGCCAGCAGTTACTGGCTGCGCACAGATACGCAGTATTTT.

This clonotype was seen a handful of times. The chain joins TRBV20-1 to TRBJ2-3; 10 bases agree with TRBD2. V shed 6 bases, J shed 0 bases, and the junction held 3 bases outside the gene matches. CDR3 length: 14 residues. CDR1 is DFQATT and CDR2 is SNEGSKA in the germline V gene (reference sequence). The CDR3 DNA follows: TGCAGTGCGCAACTAGCGGGAAGCACAGATACGCAGTATTTT. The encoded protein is CSAQLAGSTDTQYF.

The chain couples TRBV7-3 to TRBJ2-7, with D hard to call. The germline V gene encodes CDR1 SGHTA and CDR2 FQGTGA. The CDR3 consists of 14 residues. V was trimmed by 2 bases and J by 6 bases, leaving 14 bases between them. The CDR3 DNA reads TGTGCCAGCAGCTTAGATCCGACTTCAAGCGAGCAGTACTTC. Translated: CASSLDPTSSEQYF.

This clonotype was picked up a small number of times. In nucleotides, the CDR3 is TGTGCCAGCAGCTTATCCGCGGGGGGACCGTACAATGAGCAGTTCTTC. Residues: CASSLSAGGPYNEQFF. The genes are TRBV7-3 and TRBJ2-1; TRBD2 agrees at 8 bases. CDR3 length equals 16 residues. Germline CDR1 is SGHTA and CDR2 is FQGTGA. Losses at the gene ends were 2 bases for V and 4 bases for J; bases not matched to a gene: 7.

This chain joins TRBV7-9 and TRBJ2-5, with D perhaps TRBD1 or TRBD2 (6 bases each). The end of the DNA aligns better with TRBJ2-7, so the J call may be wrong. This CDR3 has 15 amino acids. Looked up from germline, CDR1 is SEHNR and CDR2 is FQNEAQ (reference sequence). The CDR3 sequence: CASSPYKGGYDEQYF. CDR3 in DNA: TGTGCCAGCAGCCCTTACAAGGGGGGATACGACGAGCAGTACTTC.

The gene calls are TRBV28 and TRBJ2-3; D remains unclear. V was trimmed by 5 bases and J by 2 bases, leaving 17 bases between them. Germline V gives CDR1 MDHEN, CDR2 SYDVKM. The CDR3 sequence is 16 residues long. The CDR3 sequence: CASSPGRADFTDTQYF. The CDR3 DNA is TGTGCCAGCAGTCCCGGACGAGCCGACTTCACAGATACGCAGTATTTT.

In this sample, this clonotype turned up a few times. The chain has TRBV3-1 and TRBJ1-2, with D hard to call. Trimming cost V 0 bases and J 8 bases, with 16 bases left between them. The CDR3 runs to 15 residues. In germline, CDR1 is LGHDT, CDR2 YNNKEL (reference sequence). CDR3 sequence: CASSQDRPGHGGYTF. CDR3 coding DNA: TGTGCCAGCAGCCAAGATAGGCCGGGCCATGGGGGCTACACCTTC.

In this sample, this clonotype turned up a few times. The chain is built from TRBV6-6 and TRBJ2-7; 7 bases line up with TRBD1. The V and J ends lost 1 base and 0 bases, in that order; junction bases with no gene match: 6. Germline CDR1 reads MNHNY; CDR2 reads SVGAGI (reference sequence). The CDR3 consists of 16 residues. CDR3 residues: CASSYLRTGNSYEQYF. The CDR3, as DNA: TGTGCCAGCAGTTACTTAAGGACAGGAAACTCCTACGAGCAGTACTTC.

CDR3: CASSFGQVPGQPQHF. The CDR3 DNA sequence: TGTGCCAGCAGCTTTGGACAGGTTCCCGGCCAGCCCCAGCATTTT. The rearrangement joins TRBV11-2 to TRBJ1-5; 7 bases are shared with TRBD1. Losses at the gene ends were 3 bases for V and 7 bases for J; bases not matched to a gene: 9. This CDR3 region has 15 residues. From germline, CDR1 is SGHAT and CDR2 FQNNGV.

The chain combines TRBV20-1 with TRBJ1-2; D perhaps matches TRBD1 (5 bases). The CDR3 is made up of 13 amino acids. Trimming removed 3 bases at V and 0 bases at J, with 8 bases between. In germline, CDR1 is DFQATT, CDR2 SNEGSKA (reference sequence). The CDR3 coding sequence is TGCAGTGCTAGTGTGGGGGCTAACTATGGCTACACCTTC. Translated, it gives CSASVGANYGYTF.

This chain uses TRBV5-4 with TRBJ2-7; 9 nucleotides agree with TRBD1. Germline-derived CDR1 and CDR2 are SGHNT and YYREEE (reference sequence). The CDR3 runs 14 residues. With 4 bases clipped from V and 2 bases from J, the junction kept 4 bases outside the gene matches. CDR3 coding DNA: TGTGCCAGCAGCAACGACAGGGGGACCTACGAGCAGTACTTC. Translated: CASSNDRGTYEQYF.

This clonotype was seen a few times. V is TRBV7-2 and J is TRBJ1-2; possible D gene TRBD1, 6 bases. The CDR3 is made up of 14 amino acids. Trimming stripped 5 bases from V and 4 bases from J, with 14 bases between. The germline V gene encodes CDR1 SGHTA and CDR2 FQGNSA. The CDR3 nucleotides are TGTGCCAGCAGCCAAGACCAGGGGACCTATGGCTACACCTTC. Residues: CASSQDQGTYGYTF.

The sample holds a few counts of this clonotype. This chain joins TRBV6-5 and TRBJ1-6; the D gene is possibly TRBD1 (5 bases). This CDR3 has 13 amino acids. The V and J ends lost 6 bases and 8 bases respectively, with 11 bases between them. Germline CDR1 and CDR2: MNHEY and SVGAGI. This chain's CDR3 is CASSRTSDSPLHF. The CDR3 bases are TGTGCCAGCAGCCGGACAAGTGATTCACCCCTCCACTTT.

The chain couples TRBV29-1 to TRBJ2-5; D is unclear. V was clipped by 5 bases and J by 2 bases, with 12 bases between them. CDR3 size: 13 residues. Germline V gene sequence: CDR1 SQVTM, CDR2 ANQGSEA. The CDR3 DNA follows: TGCAGCGTTTTAGCCTCCTTTCAAGAGACCCAGTACTTC. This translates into CSVLASFQETQYF.

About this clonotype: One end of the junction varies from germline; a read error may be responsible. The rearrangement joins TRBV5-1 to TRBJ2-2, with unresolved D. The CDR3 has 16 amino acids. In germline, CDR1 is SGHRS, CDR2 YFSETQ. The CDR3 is CASTLQAVGDTGELFF. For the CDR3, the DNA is TGCGCCAGCACCTTGCAGGCGGTTGGTGACACCGGGGAGCTGTTTTTT.

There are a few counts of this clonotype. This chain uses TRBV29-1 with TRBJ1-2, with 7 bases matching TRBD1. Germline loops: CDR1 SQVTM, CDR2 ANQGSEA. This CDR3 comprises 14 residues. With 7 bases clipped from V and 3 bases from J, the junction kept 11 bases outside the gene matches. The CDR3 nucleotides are TGCAGCGGATCAGAGTTAACAGGGGACTATGGCTACACCTTC. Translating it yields CSGSELTGDYGYTF.

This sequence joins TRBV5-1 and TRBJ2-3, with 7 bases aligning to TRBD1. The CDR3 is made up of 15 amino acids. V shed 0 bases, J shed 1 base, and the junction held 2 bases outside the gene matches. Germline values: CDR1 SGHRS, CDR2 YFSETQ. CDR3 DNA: TGCGCCAGCAGCTTGGGGGACAGCCGCACAGATACGCAGTATTTT. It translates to CASSLGDSRTDTQYF.